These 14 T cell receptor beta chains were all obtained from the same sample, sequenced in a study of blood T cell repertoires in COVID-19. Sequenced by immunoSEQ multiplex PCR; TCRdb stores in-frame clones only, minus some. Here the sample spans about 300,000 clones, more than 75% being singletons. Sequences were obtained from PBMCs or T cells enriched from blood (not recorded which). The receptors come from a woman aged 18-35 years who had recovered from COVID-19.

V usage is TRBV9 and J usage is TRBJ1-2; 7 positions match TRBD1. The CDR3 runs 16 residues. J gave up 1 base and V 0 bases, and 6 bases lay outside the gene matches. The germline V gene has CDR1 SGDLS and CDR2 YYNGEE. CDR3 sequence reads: CASSVDVQGFNYGYTF. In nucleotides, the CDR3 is TGTGCCAGCAGCGTAGACGTACAGGGGTTTAACTATGGCTACACCTTC.

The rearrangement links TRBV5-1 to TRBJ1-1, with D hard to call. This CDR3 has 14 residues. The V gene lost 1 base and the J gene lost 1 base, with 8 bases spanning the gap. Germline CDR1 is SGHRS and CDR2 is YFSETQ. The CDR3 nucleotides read TGCGCCAGCAGCTTGTCGCACAAGAACACTGAAGCTTTCTTT. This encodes CASSLSHKNTEAFF. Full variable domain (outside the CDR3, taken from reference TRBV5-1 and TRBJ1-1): KAGVTQTPRYLIKTRGQQVTLSCSPISGHRSVSWYQQTPGQGLQFLFEYFSETQRNKGNFPGRFSGRQFSNSRSEMNVSTLELGDSALYLCASSLSHKNTEAFFGQGTRLTVV.

The CDR3 DNA reads as TGTGCCAGCTCACTGGGACTAGCGGGGGGAACGCCGTACTTC. It codes for CASSLGLAGGTPYF. The chain joins TRBV18 to TRBJ2-7; 15 bases agree with TRBD2. Germline loops: CDR1 KGHSH, CDR2 LQKENI. The CDR3 spans 14 residues. V shed 4 bases and J 12 bases; nucleotides not matched to a gene: 7.

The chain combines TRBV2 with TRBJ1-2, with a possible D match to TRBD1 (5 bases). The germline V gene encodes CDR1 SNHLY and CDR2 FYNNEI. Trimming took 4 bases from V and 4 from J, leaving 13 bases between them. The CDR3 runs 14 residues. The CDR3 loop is CASSATTVLYGYTF. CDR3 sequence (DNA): TGTGCCAGCAGTGCCACGACAGTTCTCTATGGCTACACCTTC.

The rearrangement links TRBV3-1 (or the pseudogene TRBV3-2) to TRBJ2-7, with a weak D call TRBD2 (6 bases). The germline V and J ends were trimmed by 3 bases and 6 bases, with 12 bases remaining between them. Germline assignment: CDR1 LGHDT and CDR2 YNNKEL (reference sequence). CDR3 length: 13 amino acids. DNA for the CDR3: TGTGCCAGCAGCCAGATGGCGGGGACCGAGCAGTACTTC. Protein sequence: CASSQMAGTEQYF.

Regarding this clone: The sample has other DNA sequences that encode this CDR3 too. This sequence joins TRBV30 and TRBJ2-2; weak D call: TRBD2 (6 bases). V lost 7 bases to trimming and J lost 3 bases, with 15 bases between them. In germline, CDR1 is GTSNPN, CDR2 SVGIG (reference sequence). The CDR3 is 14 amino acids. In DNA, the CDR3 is TGTGCCTTCCACTGGCGGGAATACACCGGGGAGCTGTTTTTT. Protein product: CAFHWREYTGELFF.

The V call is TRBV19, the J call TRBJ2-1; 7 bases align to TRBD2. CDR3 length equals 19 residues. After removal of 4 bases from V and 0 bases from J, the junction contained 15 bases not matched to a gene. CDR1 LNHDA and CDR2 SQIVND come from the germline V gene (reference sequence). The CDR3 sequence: CASSSPSGAGRSSYNEQFF. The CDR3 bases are TGTGCCAGTAGTAGCCCCTCGGGAGCGGGAAGGAGCTCCTACAATGAGCAGTTCTTC.

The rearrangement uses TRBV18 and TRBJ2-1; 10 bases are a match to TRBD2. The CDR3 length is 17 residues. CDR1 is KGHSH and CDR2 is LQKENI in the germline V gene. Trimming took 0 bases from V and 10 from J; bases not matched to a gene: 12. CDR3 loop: CASSPPGSGGRQSEQFF. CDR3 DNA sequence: TGTGCCAGCTCACCACCGGGTAGCGGGGGGCGCCAATCGGAGCAGTTCTTC.

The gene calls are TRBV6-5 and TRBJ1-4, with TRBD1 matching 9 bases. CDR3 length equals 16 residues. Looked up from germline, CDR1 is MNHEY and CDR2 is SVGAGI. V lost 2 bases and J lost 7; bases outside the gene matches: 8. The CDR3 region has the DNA TGTGCCAGCAGTTACGATTCGGACAGGGGAAGTGAAAAACTGTTTTTT. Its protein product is CASSYDSDRGSEKLFF.

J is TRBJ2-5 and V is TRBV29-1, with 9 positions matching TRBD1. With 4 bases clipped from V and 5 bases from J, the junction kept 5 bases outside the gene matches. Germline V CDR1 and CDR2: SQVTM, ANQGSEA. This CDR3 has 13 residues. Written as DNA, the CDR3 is TGCAGCGTTGGTACAGGGGGCATGGAGACCCAGTACTTC. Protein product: CSVGTGGMETQYF.

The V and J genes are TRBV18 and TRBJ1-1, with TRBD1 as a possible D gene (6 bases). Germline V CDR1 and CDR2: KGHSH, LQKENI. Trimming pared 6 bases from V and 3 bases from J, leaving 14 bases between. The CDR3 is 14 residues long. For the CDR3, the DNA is TGTGCCAGCTCGGATCAGGGGAGGGACACTGAAGCTTTCTTT. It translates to CASSDQGRDTEAFF.

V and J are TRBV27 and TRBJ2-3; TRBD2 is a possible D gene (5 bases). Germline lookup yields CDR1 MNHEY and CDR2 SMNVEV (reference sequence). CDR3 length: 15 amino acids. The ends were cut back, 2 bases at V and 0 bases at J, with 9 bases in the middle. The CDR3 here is CASSLLAVSTDTQYF. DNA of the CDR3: TGTGCCAGCAGTTTACTAGCCGTTAGCACAGATACGCAGTATTTT.

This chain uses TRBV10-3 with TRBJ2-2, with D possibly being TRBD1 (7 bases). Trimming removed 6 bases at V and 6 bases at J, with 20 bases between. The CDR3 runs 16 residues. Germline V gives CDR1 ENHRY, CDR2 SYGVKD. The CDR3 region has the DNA TGTGCCATCAGCGGTACTATGCCCAGGGGGGCCGGGGAGCTGTTTTTT. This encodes CAISGTMPRGAGELFF.

The CDR3 spells CASSIGLIPGNTIYF. Written as DNA, the CDR3 is TGTGCCAGTAGTATCGGGTTGATACCTGGAAACACCATATATTTT. The rearrangement joins TRBV19 to TRBJ1-3; D is uncertain. The CDR3 sequence is 15 residues long. Trimming stripped 3 bases from V and 2 bases from J, with 11 bases between. Germline V gives CDR1 LNHDA, CDR2 SQIVND (reference sequence).